This section outlines one TCR beta chain sequence together with its context. The data belong to a study of beta chain features in type 1 diabetes. cDNA synthesis used the whole RNA isolate, giving expressed TCRB sequences. Clones were read by immunoSEQ multiplex PCR, and TCRdb kept only the in-frame ones, dropping some. This table has about 350,000 clones, 20% appearing once. This CDR3 spans 14 amino acids. After removal of 3 bases from V and 4 bases from J, the junction contained 3 bases not matched to a gene. From germline, CDR1 is PRHDT and CDR2 FYEKMQ (reference sequence). The sequencing sample was made of naive CD4+ T cells from blood. The receptor's source is a young woman in good health. The chain links TRBV13 to TRBJ2-3, with TRBD2 identical over 8 bases. The CDR3 nucleotides read TGTGCCAGCAGCTTGGGACTAGGTGCAGATACGCAGTATTTT. Translation gives CASSLGLGADTQYF. The full variable domain, in which reference TRBV13 and TRBJ2-3 provide the parts outside the CDR3, is AAGVIQSPRHLIKEKRETATLKCYPIPRHDTVYWYQQGPGQDPQFLISFYEKMQSDKGSIPDRFSAQQFSDYHSELNMSSLELGDSALYFCASSLGLGADTQYFGPGTRLTVL.